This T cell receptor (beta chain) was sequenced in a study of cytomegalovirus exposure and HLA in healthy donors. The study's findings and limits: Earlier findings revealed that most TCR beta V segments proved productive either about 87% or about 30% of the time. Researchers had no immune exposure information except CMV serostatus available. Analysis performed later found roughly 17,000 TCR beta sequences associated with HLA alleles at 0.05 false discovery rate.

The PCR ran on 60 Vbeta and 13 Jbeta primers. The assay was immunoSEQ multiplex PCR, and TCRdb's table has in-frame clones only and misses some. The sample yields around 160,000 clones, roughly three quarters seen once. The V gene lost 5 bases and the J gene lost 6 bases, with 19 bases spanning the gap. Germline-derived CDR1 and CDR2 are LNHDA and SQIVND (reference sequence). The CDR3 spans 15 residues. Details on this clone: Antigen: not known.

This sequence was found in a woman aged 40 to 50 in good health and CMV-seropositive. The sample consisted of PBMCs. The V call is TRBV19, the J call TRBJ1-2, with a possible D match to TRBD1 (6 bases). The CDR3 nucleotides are TGTGCCAGTAGTCCCGGATACGGGACATTAAATGGCTACACCTTC. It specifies CASSPGYGTLNGYTF. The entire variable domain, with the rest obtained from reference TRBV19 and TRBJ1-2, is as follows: DGGITQSPKYLFRKEGQNVTLSCEQNLNHDAMYWYRQDPGQGLRLIYYSQIVNDFQKGDIAEGYSVSREKKESFPLTVTSAQKNPTAFYLCASSPGYGTLNGYTFGSGTRLTVV.